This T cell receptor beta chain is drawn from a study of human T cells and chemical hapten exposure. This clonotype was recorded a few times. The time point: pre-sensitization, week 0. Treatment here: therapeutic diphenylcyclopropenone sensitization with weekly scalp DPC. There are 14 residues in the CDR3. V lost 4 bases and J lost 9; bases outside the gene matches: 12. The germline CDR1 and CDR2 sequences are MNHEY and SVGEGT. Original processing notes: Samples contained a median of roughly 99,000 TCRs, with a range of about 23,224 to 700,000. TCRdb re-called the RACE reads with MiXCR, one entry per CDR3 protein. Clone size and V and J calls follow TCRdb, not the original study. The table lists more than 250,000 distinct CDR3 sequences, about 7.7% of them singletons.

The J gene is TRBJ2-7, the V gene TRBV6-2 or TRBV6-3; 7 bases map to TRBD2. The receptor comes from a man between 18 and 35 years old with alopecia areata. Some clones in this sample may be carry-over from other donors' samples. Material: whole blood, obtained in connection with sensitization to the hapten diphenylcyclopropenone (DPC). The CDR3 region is CASSLAGGYLGQYF. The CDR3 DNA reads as TGTGCCAGCAGTTTAGCGGGCGGATATCTTGGGCAGTACTTC.